The 17 T cell receptor beta chains in this list originate from one sample, sequenced in a study of T cells in Graves' hyperthyroidism and ophthalmopathy. Amplification of TCR beta CDR3 regions was performed using RNA transcripts as template. Using the HTBI primer set, a first-round RT-PCR was run on the TCR CDR3. TCRdb used MiXCR to reprocess the multiplex PCR reads, holding one entry per CDR3 protein. The sample holds some 560,000 distinct CDR3 sequences, less than 15% seen once. Sequencing was performed on blood. All receptors derive from a woman aged 40 to 49 with Graves' hyperthyroidism.

The chain has TRBV7-9 and TRBJ1-2; 7 nucleotides align to TRBD1. V lost 4 bases and J lost 4; bases outside the gene matches: 9. Germline CDR1 is SEHNR and CDR2 is FQNEAQ (reference sequence). The CDR3 runs 15 residues. The CDR3 sequence: CASSSGGQIFYGYTF. In DNA, the CDR3 is TGTGCCAGCAGCTCCGGGGGACAGATCTTCTATGGCTACACCTTC. Full variable domain (rest looked up from reference TRBV7-9 and TRBJ1-2): DTGVSQNPRHKITKRGQNVTFRCDPISEHNRLYWYRQTLGQGPEFLTYFQNEAQLEKSRLLSDRFSAERPKGSFSTLEIQRTEQGDSAMYLCASSSGGQIFYGYTFGSGTRLTVV.

This clonotype was seen repeatedly, ten times or more. The chain links TRBV6-2 or TRBV6-3 to TRBJ1-1; unclear D gene. The V gene's germline CDR1 is MNHEY and CDR2 SVGEGT. V was clipped by 2 bases and J by 6 bases, with 7 bases between them. The CDR3 contains 12 residues. The CDR3 here is CASSYPGPEAFF. For the CDR3, the DNA is TGTGCCAGCAGTTACCCCGGCCCTGAAGCTTTCTTT.

This clonotype was seen ten or more times. The genes are TRBV6-1 and TRBJ2-1; 10 bases match TRBD1. Germline CDR1 and CDR2: MNHNS and SASEGT. The junction had 9 bases not matched to a gene; V was cut back by 6 bases and J by 7 bases. The CDR3 contains 15 residues. CDR3 protein: CASRYRDRGKNEQFF. CDR3 nucleotides: TGTGCCAGCAGGTACCGGGACAGGGGTAAAAATGAGCAGTTCTTC.

In its sample, this clonotype was seen many times. The chain has TRBV20-1 and TRBJ2-7, with D possibly matching TRBD2 (5 bases). The CDR3 loop spans 18 amino acids. Germline CDR1 DFQATT, CDR2 SNEGSKA (reference sequence). V was cut by 0 bases and J by 2 bases, with 23 bases left in between. This CDR3 reads CSARDLRSGADLPYEQYF. The CDR3 nucleotides are TGCAGTGCTAGAGATCTAAGATCCGGAGCGGACCTTCCCTACGAGCAGTACTTC.

This clonotype has only a few counts. V gene TRBV27 combines with J gene TRBJ2-2; no firm D call. Germline V gene data show CDR1 as MNHEY and CDR2 as SMNVEV (reference sequence). V lost 1 base to trimming and J lost 4 bases, with 4 bases between them. CDR3 size: 13 residues. CDR3 sequence (DNA): TGTGCCAGCAGTTTATTGGGCACCGGGGAGCTGTTTTTT. This encodes CASSLLGTGELFF.

This clonotype turned up a few times. The genes are TRBV30 and TRBJ2-7; 9 positions match TRBD1. Per germline, CDR1 GTSNPN and CDR2 SVGIG (reference sequence). CDR3 length: 14 amino acids. J was trimmed by 4 bases and V by 3 bases; bases with no gene match: 7. The CDR3 DNA sequence: TGTGCCTGGAGGAAATCGGGACAGGGATACGAGCAGTACTTC. Its protein product is CAWRKSGQGYEQYF.

This clonotype was picked up many times. Here the CDR3 reads CASSSGTSGRAPEQYF. The CDR3 DNA follows: TGTGCCAGCAGCTCCGGGACTAGCGGGAGGGCCCCCGAGCAGTACTTC. The rearrangement joins TRBV13 to TRBJ2-7, with 16 bases identical to TRBD2. The CDR3 is 16 residues long. Germline CDR1 and CDR2: PRHDT and FYEKMQ (reference sequence). Germline trimming cut 4 bases from V and 6 bases from J; bases unmatched to any gene: 6.

In this sample, this clonotype turned up many times. CDR3 amino acids: CASSQAGNEQFF. The CDR3 DNA reads as TGTGCCAGCAGCCAAGCTGGCAATGAGCAGTTCTTC. V is TRBV3-1 and J is TRBJ2-1; no reliable D call. This CDR3 is built from 12 residues. Germline CDR1 LGHDT, CDR2 YNNKEL (reference sequence). Deletions cut 1 base from V and 6 bases from J, with 4 bases between.

This clonotype turned up a few times. The rearrangement links TRBV20-1 to TRBJ2-2; 14 positions agree with TRBD2. This CDR3 region has 18 residues. The junction had 8 bases not matched to a gene; V was cut back by 5 bases and J by 0 bases. Per germline, CDR1 DFQATT and CDR2 SNEGSKA (reference sequence). CDR3 sequence: CSAPTSGRAFANTGELFF. The CDR3 coding sequence is TGCAGTGCTCCGACTAGCGGGAGGGCCTTTGCGAACACCGGGGAGCTGTTTTTT.

Note on this clonotype: No conserved phenylalanine or tryptophan ends this CDR3, so it is likely a read error. The rearrangement uses TRBV20-1 and TRBJ2-2, with D perhaps matching TRBD1 or TRBD2 (5 bases each). Trimming stripped 0 bases from V and 5 bases from J, with 7 bases between. The germline CDR1 and CDR2 sequences are DFQATT and SNEGSKA (reference sequence). The CDR3 totals 13 residues. CDR3 coding DNA: TGCAGTGCTAGAGATGGGGGTACCGGGGAGCTGTTTTCT. Its translation is CSARDGGTGELFS.

This clonotype has at least ten counts. The V call is TRBV5-1, the J call TRBJ2-7; 8 nucleotides agree with TRBD2. Germline V gene lookup returns CDR1 SGHRS and CDR2 YFSETQ. CDR3 size: 16 residues. After removal of 0 bases from V and 6 bases from J, the junction contained 11 bases not matched to a gene. As DNA, the CDR3 is TGCGCCAGCAGCTTGGCTCCGGGACTAGAGTCGGGCGAGCAGTACTTC. It codes for CASSLAPGLESGEQYF.

This clonotype occurred many times. V and J are TRBV7-2 and TRBJ2-3; D tentatively fits TRBD1 or TRBD2 (6 bases each). Germline V CDR1 and CDR2: SGHTA, FQGNSA. The CDR3 extends over 15 amino acids. Trimming left V 2 bases short and J 4 bases short, with 13 bases between. The CDR3 nucleotides are TGTGCCAGCAGCTTATTAGGGGGGAGCCCAGATACGCAGTATTTT. This sequence encodes CASSLLGGSPDTQYF.

This clonotype has ten or more counts. V gene TRBV5-1 combines with J gene TRBJ2-2; 8 bases line up with TRBD2. The J segment lost 8 bases and the V segment lost 1 base, leaving 7 bases of the junction unmatched. The germline V gene has CDR1 SGHRS and CDR2 YFSETQ. The CDR3 is 15 amino acids. CDR3 coding DNA: TGCGCCAGCAGCTTGACAGCGGGAGTGGCAGGGGAGCTGTTTTTT. It encodes CASSLTAGVAGELFF.

This clonotype showed up many times. The gene calls are TRBV20-1 and TRBJ1-1, with TRBD1 matching over 7 bases. The V gene's germline CDR1 is DFQATT and CDR2 SNEGSKA (reference sequence). There are 14 residues in the CDR3. Trimming removed 0 bases from V and 3 bases from J; junction bases left unmatched: 4. The CDR3 loop is CSARDLTGDTEAFF. As DNA, the CDR3 is TGCAGTGCTAGAGATCTAACAGGGGACACTGAAGCTTTCTTT.

This clonotype was recorded at least ten times. The chain is built from TRBV7-2 and TRBJ1-2; D is uncertain. Germline assignment: CDR1 SGHTA and CDR2 FQGNSA. The V and J ends lost 4 bases and 0 bases respectively, with 9 bases between them. The CDR3 totals 14 residues. The CDR3 DNA sequence: TGTGCCAGCAGCTCCACAACATCTAACTATGGCTACACCTTC. It codes for CASSSTTSNYGYTF.

This clonotype was seen a handful of times. V gene TRBV28 combines with J gene TRBJ2-6; D may be TRBD1 (6 bases). There are 15 residues in the CDR3. The V end was cut by 6 bases, the J end by 6 bases, with 15 bases between. Germline V lookup: CDR1 MDHEN, CDR2 SYDVKM. DNA of the CDR3: TGTGCCAGCAGACCCTCAGGGGCGAAGGCCAACGTCCTGACTTTC. The encoded protein is CASRPSGAKANVLTF.

This clonotype has a handful of counts. The genes are TRBV13 and TRBJ2-3; possibly TRBD1 for D (6 bases). The CDR3 consists of 18 residues. CDR1 and CDR2 from the germline V gene are PRHDT and FYEKMQ (reference sequence). V dropped 4 bases and J dropped 0 bases, with 20 bases sitting between them. The CDR3: CASSSSRQRQVSTDTQYF. CDR3 nucleotides: TGTGCCAGCAGCTCCTCAAGACAAAGACAGGTTAGCACAGATACGCAGTATTTT.